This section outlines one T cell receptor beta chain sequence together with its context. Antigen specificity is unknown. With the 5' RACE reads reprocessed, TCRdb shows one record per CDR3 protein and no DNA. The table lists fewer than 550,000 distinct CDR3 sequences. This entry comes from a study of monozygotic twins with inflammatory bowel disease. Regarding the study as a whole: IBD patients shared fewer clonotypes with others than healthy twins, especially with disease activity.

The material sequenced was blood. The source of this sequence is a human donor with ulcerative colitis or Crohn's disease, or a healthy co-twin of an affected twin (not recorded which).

This CDR3 reads CASSLTSGGAQEFF. The chain uses TRBV7-9 and TRBJ2-1; TCRdb indicates TRBD1, and absent DNA this call remains unverified. Germline V lookup: CDR1 SEHNR, CDR2 FQNEAQ (reference sequence). The CDR3 extends over 14 amino acids.